The 32 T cell receptor beta chains below all came from one sample that was sequenced in a study of T cell responses to AZD1222 COVID-19 vaccine. Sequencing used immunoSEQ multiplex PCR; TCRdb keeps in-frame clones, though not all of them. The sample has approximately 140,000 clones; approximately 78% are singletons. The specimen was peripheral blood, collected on day 0 of MenACWY control vaccination. Every receptor here comes from an adult in good health.

This chain joins TRBV29-1 and TRBJ1-1; D remains ambiguous. V gave up 6 bases and J gave up 0 bases, with 23 bases separating them. Germline CDR1 reads SQVTM; CDR2 reads ANQGSEA. The CDR3 has 17 residues. CDR3 sequence reads: CSVKRAGSGTMNTEAFF. The CDR3 DNA is TGCAGCGTCAAAAGGGCGGGTTCGGGAACCATGAACACTGAAGCTTTCTTT.

The sample holds a few counts of this clone. The gene calls are TRBV11-2 and TRBJ1-6; a weak D match, TRBD1 (5 bases). Germline V gives CDR1 SGHAT, CDR2 FQNNGV. The CDR3 extends over 14 amino acids. V shed 0 bases and J shed 13 bases, with 13 bases lying between them. The DNA for the CDR3 is TGTGCCAGCAGCTTAGACCCAGGGTCTACCCCCCTCCACTTT. Its translation: CASSLDPGSTPLHF.

The V and J genes are TRBV5-4 and TRBJ1-2; D remains ambiguous. Germline V lookup: CDR1 SGHNT, CDR2 YYREEE (reference sequence). V lost 2 bases and J 4 bases, leaving 9 bases between the germline ends. The CDR3 covers 13 residues. This CDR3 is CASSLNQRYGYTF. CDR3 nucleotide sequence: TGTGCCAGCAGCTTAAATCAGCGCTATGGCTACACCTTC.

V gene TRBV5-6 combines with J gene TRBJ2-7; 10 nucleotides agree with TRBD2. Germline V gene data show CDR1 as SGHDT and CDR2 as YYEEEE. Trimming at V came to 3 bases and at J to 0 bases, leaving 12 bases not matched to a gene. The CDR3 is made up of 18 amino acids. CDR3 sequence reads: CASSSTISGGRSSYEQYF. CDR3 coding DNA: TGTGCCAGCAGCTCGACTATTAGCGGGGGGCGTAGCTCCTACGAGCAGTACTTC.

V is TRBV9 and J is TRBJ2-3; 7 bases agree with TRBD2. Germline CDR1 and CDR2: SGDLS and YYNGEE. This CDR3 has 15 residues. J gave up 1 base and V 1 base, and 3 bases lay outside the gene matches. CDR3 DNA sequence: TGTGCCAGCAGCGTAACAGCGGGGCGCACAGATACGCAGTATTTT. Its translation: CASSVTAGRTDTQYF.

The chain joins TRBV10-2 to TRBJ2-2; the D gene is possibly TRBD1 (5 bases). Trimming stripped 2 bases from V and 6 bases from J, with 7 bases between. This CDR3 contains 13 residues. CDR1 WSHSY and CDR2 SAAADI come from the germline V gene. This CDR3 reads CASSEQGAGELFF. The CDR3 nucleotides read TGCGCCAGCAGTGAGCAAGGGGCCGGGGAGCTGTTTTTT.

V usage is TRBV5-4 and J usage is TRBJ2-3; D possibly matches TRBD1 or TRBD2 (5 bases each). V was pared by 7 bases and J by 2 bases, with 17 bases between. The length of the CDR3 is 15 residues. CDR1 and CDR2 from the germline V gene are SGHNT and YYREEE (reference sequence). CDR3 protein: CASQEGDPFTDTQYF. In DNA, the CDR3 is TGTGCCAGCCAGGAAGGGGACCCATTCACAGATACGCAGTATTTT.

The chain employs TRBV29-1 and TRBJ2-2; D possibly matches TRBD1 or TRBD2 (6 bases each). The germline V gene encodes CDR1 SQVTM and CDR2 ANQGSEA. This CDR3 is 14 amino acids long. V was shortened by 7 bases and J by 1 base, with 13 bases between the two germline ends. CDR3 nucleotide sequence: TGCAGCGCTATAGGGGGGCAGAACACCGGGGAGCTGTTTTTT. The encoded protein is CSAIGGQNTGELFF.

The chain uses TRBV19 and TRBJ2-6, with D possibly TRBD1 on 5 matching bases. The CDR3 is made up of 16 amino acids. The germline V gene encodes CDR1 LNHDA and CDR2 SQIVND (reference sequence). Trimming took off 5 bases at V and 0 bases at J, with 11 bases between the two ends. The CDR3 DNA reads TGTGCCAGTAGTGTAGGGGCGAGCTCTGGGGCCAACGTCCTGACTTTC. It is translated as CASSVGASSGANVLTF.

The sample holds one count of this clone. The chain carries TRBV9 and TRBJ1-4; D is undetermined. The V end lost 2 bases, the J end lost 5 bases, and 10 bases lay between the germline ends. This CDR3 region has 14 residues. The germline V gene has CDR1 SGDLS and CDR2 YYNGEE. CDR3: CASSVGLGNEKLFF. Here the CDR3 DNA reads TGTGCCAGCAGCGTCGGATTGGGGAATGAAAAACTGTTTTTT. Drawing the rest from reference TRBV9 and TRBJ1-4, the complete variable domain is DSGVTQTPKHLITATGQRVTLRCSPRSGDLSVYWYQQSLDQGLQFLIQYYNGEERAKGNILERFSAQQFPDLHSELNLSSLELGDSALYFCASSVGLGNEKLFFGSGTQLSVL.

The chain recombines TRBV5-6 with TRBJ2-5; 9 nucleotides line up with TRBD1. Germline V gene data show CDR1 as SGHDT and CDR2 as YYEEEE. The CDR3 spans 15 residues. Trimming removed 1 base from V and 7 bases from J; junction bases left unmatched: 8. The CDR3 coding sequence is TGTGCCAGCAGCTTGTGGGACAGGGAATCCGTGACCCAGTACTTC. Its protein product is CASSLWDRESVTQYF. The variable domain in full, completed from reference TRBV5-6 and TRBJ2-5, reads DAGVTQSPTHLIKTRGQQVTLRCSPKSGHDTVSWYQQALGQGPQFIFQYYEEEERQRGNFPDRFSGHQFPNYSSELNVNALLLGDSALYLCASSLWDRESVTQYFGPGTRLLVL.

This clone is a singleton in its sample. The chain links TRBV7-9 to TRBJ1-1; D not certain. The germline gives CDR1 SEHNR, CDR2 FQNEAQ (reference sequence). The CDR3 runs 15 residues. Trimming cost V 2 bases and J 0 bases, with 10 bases left between them. The CDR3: CASSLMSALNTEAFF. In DNA, the CDR3 is TGTGCCAGCAGCTTAATGTCTGCGTTGAACACTGAAGCTTTCTTT.

The chain uses TRBV9 and TRBJ1-2; the D is unclear. The V end lost 4 bases, the J end lost 8 bases, and 12 bases lay between the germline ends. The CDR3 runs 12 residues. The V gene's germline CDR1 is SGDLS and CDR2 YYNGEE. The CDR3: CASSNGPVGYTF. CDR3 nucleotides: TGTGCCAGCAGCAACGGGCCTGTGGGCTACACCTTC.

The CDR3 nucleotides read TGCAGTGCTCGAAATGAAAAACTGTTTTTT. Residues: CSARNEKLFF. The chain is built from TRBV20-1 and TRBJ1-4; the D is unclear. Germline-derived CDR1 and CDR2 are DFQATT and SNEGSKA (reference sequence). The CDR3 has 10 amino acids. The ends were cut back, 5 bases at V and 5 bases at J, with 3 bases in the middle.

The J gene is TRBJ1-1, the V gene TRBV15, with D unclear. The CDR3 contains 14 residues. Germline V gives CDR1 LNHNV, CDR2 YYDKDF (reference sequence). Trimming took 3 bases from V and 8 from J, leaving 16 bases between them. In DNA form, the CDR3 reads TGTGCCACCAGCAGGTTGGGATCCCCTAGGGAAGCTTTCTTT. Amino acids: CATSRLGSPREAFF.

This clone came up once. This rearrangement joins TRBV5-1 to TRBJ1-1, with D perhaps TRBD1 (5 bases). V shed 3 bases and J shed 5 bases, with 17 bases lying between them. The CDR3 extends over 15 amino acids. Looked up from germline, CDR1 is SGHRS and CDR2 is YFSETQ. This CDR3 is CASSSTATVGTEAFF. The CDR3 DNA reads TGCGCCAGCAGCTCGACAGCAACGGTTGGGACTGAAGCTTTCTTT.

This chain uses TRBV5-1 with TRBJ1-1; D is perhaps TRBD1 (6 bases). Germline V gene lookup returns CDR1 SGHRS and CDR2 YFSETQ. With 0 bases removed from V and 1 base from J, the gap between germline ends came to 10 bases. CDR3 length equals 15 residues. CDR3 loop: CASSLGGPGNTEAFF. The CDR3 DNA follows: TGCGCCAGCAGCTTGGGGGGGCCGGGGAACACTGAAGCTTTCTTT.

The CDR3 DNA is TGTGCCAGCAGCTCCGTGACAGTCGAGACCCAGTACTTC. It specifies CASSSVTVETQYF. The rearrangement joins TRBV5-4 to TRBJ2-5; D perhaps matches TRBD1 (5 bases). The germline gives CDR1 SGHNT, CDR2 YYREEE (reference sequence). V lost 3 bases and J lost 5, with 11 bases in between. The CDR3 has 13 residues.

CDR3 sequence (DNA): TGTGCCACCAGTGAGTCCAGGGAGCAGTTCTTC. It codes for CATSESREQFF. The V gene is TRBV24-1, the J gene TRBJ2-1; D is ambiguous. V lost 4 bases, J lost 10 bases, and 7 bases lay in between. Germline loops: CDR1 KGHDR, CDR2 SFDVKD. This CDR3 region has 11 residues.

The chain links TRBV15 to TRBJ2-7, with a tentative D call TRBD2 (6 bases). The germline V and J ends were trimmed by 4 bases and 4 bases, with 14 bases remaining between them. The length of the CDR3 is 14 residues. The germline V gene has CDR1 LNHNV and CDR2 YYDKDF (reference sequence). In DNA form, the CDR3 reads TGTGCCACCAGCACCGAGGGTAGCGGATACGAGCAGTACGTC. Translating gives CATSTEGSGYEQYV.

V and J are TRBV4-2 and TRBJ1-6; D is ambiguous. Between the trimmed V and J ends, which lost 0 bases and 0 bases, there was a span of 9 bases. The CDR3 contains 17 residues. Germline CDR1 is LGHNA and CDR2 is YNFKEQ. CDR3 loop: CASSQDYSSSYNSPLHF. In nucleotides, the CDR3 is TGTGCCAGCAGCCAAGATTACAGCAGCTCCTATAATTCACCCCTCCACTTT.

This chain links TRBV18 with TRBJ1-3; the D is unclear. The V end lost 6 bases, the J end lost 0 bases, and 6 bases lay between the germline ends. CDR3 length equals 13 residues. Germline V CDR1 and CDR2: KGHSH, LQKENI. CDR3 nucleotides: TGTGCCAGCTCGGGCCTCTCTGGAAACACCATATATTTT. Residues: CASSGLSGNTIYF.

This chain links TRBV2 with TRBJ1-4, with no clear D. With 6 bases removed from V and 7 bases from J, the gap between germline ends came to 15 bases. In germline, CDR1 is SNHLY, CDR2 FYNNEI. The CDR3 runs 14 residues. CDR3 in DNA: TGTGCCAGCAGACTGACCGGTAGTGTTGAAAAACTGTTTTTT. Its protein product is CASRLTGSVEKLFF.

Turning to this clone: No conserved phenylalanine or tryptophan is present at the end of the CDR3, so a read error is the likely explanation. The DNA is left out, because the CDR3 cannot be placed on it with certainty; the CDR3 is given as TCRdb lists it. CDR3: CASRRDGTGGVYRL. The chain recombines TRBV5-1 with TRBJ2-3; TRBD1 is the table's D call and was not checked against the DNA. Termini included, the CDR3 measures 14 amino acids. From germline, CDR1 is SGHRS and CDR2 YFSETQ.

The CDR3 DNA reads as TGTGCCAGCTCACCACCGGAGAAGGAGTACTATGGCTACACCTTC. The encoded protein is CASSPPEKEYYGYTF. V is TRBV18 and J is TRBJ1-2; D remains ambiguous. Deletions cut 0 bases from V and 3 bases from J, with 11 bases between. Per germline, CDR1 KGHSH and CDR2 LQKENI. The CDR3 has 15 amino acids.

This clone was counted only a few times. The V and J genes are TRBV18 and TRBJ1-3, with D possibly TRBD1 on 6 matching bases. Trimming took 4 bases from V and 4 from J, leaving 14 bases between them. CDR3 length equals 15 residues. Germline loops: CDR1 KGHSH, CDR2 LQKENI. The chain's CDR3 is CASSRGRGDGNTIYF. The CDR3, as DNA: TGTGCCAGCTCACGGGGCAGGGGCGACGGAAACACCATATATTTT.

This chain uses TRBV11-2 with TRBJ1-2; D remains ambiguous. V was trimmed by 2 bases and J by 2 bases, leaving 3 bases between them. The CDR3 is made up of 12 amino acids. In germline, CDR1 is SGHAT, CDR2 FQNNGV. The CDR3 DNA reads as TGTGCCAGCAGCTTATCAAACTATGGCTACACCTTC. Protein: CASSLSNYGYTF.

The chain has TRBV14 and TRBJ1-1, with 7 bases identical to TRBD1. CDR3 length: 15 residues. Trimming took 1 base from V and 4 from J; bases not matched to a gene: 6. Germline-derived CDR1 and CDR2 are SGHDN and FVKESK. The CDR3 sequence: CASSQAGGLSTEAFF. For the CDR3, the DNA is TGTGCCAGCAGCCAAGCAGGGGGGCTGAGCACTGAAGCTTTCTTT.

V is TRBV6-2 or TRBV6-3 and J is TRBJ1-1; TRBD1 agrees at 7 bases. The CDR3 runs to 15 residues. Losses at the gene ends were 6 bases for V and 4 bases for J; bases not matched to a gene: 11. The germline CDR1 and CDR2 sequences are MNHEY and SVGEGT. The CDR3 region is CASRPTGARATEAFF. DNA for the CDR3: TGTGCCAGCAGACCTACAGGGGCGAGAGCCACTGAAGCTTTCTTT.

The gene calls are TRBV11-2 and TRBJ1-2, with 9 bases matching TRBD1. The junction had 5 bases not matched to a gene; V was cut back by 4 bases and J by 2 bases. The CDR3 loop spans 15 amino acids. Germline CDR1 reads SGHAT; CDR2 reads FQNNGV. CDR3 protein: CASSSNRGQNYGYTF. The CDR3, as DNA: TGTGCCAGCAGCTCAAACAGGGGGCAGAACTATGGCTACACCTTC.

This rearrangement joins TRBV4-1 to TRBJ1-3; a possible D gene is TRBD1 (5 bases). Germline CDR1 MGHRA, CDR2 YSYEKL. There are 15 residues in the CDR3. Deletions cut 3 bases from V and 0 bases from J, with 9 bases between. The CDR3 region has the DNA TGCGCCAGCAGCCAGGAAACAGGCTCTGGAAACACCATATATTTT. Amino acid sequence: CASSQETGSGNTIYF.

The chain uses TRBV3-1 (or the pseudogene TRBV3-2) and TRBJ2-1, with TRBD2 matching over 7 bases. The CDR3 consists of 18 residues. Per germline, CDR1 LGHDT and CDR2 YNNKEL (reference sequence). After removal of 2 bases from V and 4 bases from J, the junction contained 14 bases not matched to a gene. For the CDR3, the DNA is TGTGCCAGCAGCCAACGCCCGGAGTTGGTGCGGGGGTACAATGAGCAGTTCTTC. It translates to CASSQRPELVRGYNEQFF.